This T cell receptor (beta chain) is drawn from a study of cytomegalovirus exposure and HLA in healthy donors. About the research overall: Within the Caucasian-associated ancestry cluster were roughly 82% of the approximately 400 genotyped donors. General study points: Diagnosis of cytomegalovirus status made by the classifier reportedly showed high specificity and sensitivity. Association of a missense DCLRE1C variant with TCR beta V- and J-gene trimming was reported in a later analysis.

As concerns this clone: As yet, its antigen is unknown.

PCR involved 60 Vbeta and 13 Jbeta primers. Sequencing was performed with immunoSEQ multiplex PCR; in TCRdb, only in-frame clones are kept and a portion is missing. Of 60,000 to 65,000 clones in the sample, around 87% were seen once. V was pared by 0 bases and J by 4 bases, with 16 bases between. This CDR3 is built from 17 residues. This chain uses TRBV6-7 with TRBJ1-5, with D possibly being TRBD1 (5 bases). TRBV6-7 is given ORF status, its function remaining uncertain. Material for sequencing was PBMCs. The receptor was derived from a man aged 18 to 35 in good health and CMV-seronegative. CDR3 protein: CASSYSSDRTSNQPQHF. In nucleotides, the CDR3 is TGTGCCAGCAGTTACTCGAGCGACAGAACAAGTAATCAGCCCCAGCATTTT.